This TCR beta chain appears in the sequencing data of a study of post-analysis software for immune sequencing data. Study as a whole: Some patients lacked subtype; others had relapsing-remitting, secondary progressive or progressive-relapsing disease. Findings and caveats of the study: Comparison with controls showed significantly lower normalized Chao1 diversity in multiple sclerosis patients. Five or six TRBV segments, including TRBV5-6, TRBV5-1 and TRBV20-1, were more frequent in patients than controls. The F measure placed samples prepared in the same batch into strongly shared clusters.

Researchers reported that TCR beta cDNA libraries carried unique molecular identifiers. It was from roughly 1.1 to 9.2 million T cells that 530,000 or so cDNA molecules came. Via MiXCR, TCRdb re-called the PCR reads, giving one row per CDR3 protein. The table includes around 500,000 distinct CDR3 sequences, around 36% detected once. From germline, CDR1 is DFQATT and CDR2 SNEGSKA (reference sequence). CDR3 length equals 14 residues. V was trimmed by 3 bases and J by 0 bases, leaving 9 bases between them. This clonotype was counted between two and nine times. Its antigen is not known. Sequencing used blood. The sequence derives from a girl between 2 and 17 years old with multiple sclerosis. V is TRBV20-1 and J is TRBJ2-4, with unresolved D. In DNA, the CDR3 is TGCAGTGCTAGTCTCCCTATAGCCAAAAACATTCAGTACTTC. Protein: CSASLPIAKNIQYF.